These 17 T cell receptor beta chains share one sample of origin, sequenced in a study of T-cell memory formation after mild COVID-19. MiXCR, applied by TCRdb to the 5' RACE reads, yields one record per CDR3 protein. The table records hundreds of thousands of distinct CDR3 sequences, 18% of them present only once. Input material: PBMCs or a T cell subset sorted from them (not recorded which). Every receptor here comes from a man between 18 and 35 years old who had mild COVID-19 (a few samples of this study predate the infection). Cell type and time point are not known.

In its sample, this clonotype was seen many times. J is TRBJ2-4 and V is TRBV20-1; D is unclear. Germline loops: CDR1 DFQATT, CDR2 SNEGSKA (reference sequence). The CDR3 loop spans 13 amino acids. V gave up 6 bases and J gave up 0 bases, with 9 bases separating them. CDR3 residues: CSAADLAKNIQYF. Written as DNA, the CDR3 is TGCAGTGCGGCAGATTTAGCCAAAAACATTCAGTACTTC.

This chain connects TRBV6-4 to TRBJ2-2, with D unclear. The V gene lost 2 bases and the J gene lost 3 bases, with 4 bases spanning the gap. Germline V gives CDR1 MRHNA, CDR2 SNTAGT. The CDR3 is 13 amino acids. CDR3 in amino acids: CASSDSYTGELFF. DNA of the CDR3: TGTGCCAGCAGTGACAGCTACACCGGGGAGCTGTTTTTT.

The J gene is TRBJ2-7, the V gene TRBV12-3 or TRBV12-4, with D unresolved. The CDR3 totals 12 residues. V was clipped by 2 bases and J by 4 bases, with 6 bases between them. The CDR3 DNA reads TGTGCCAGCAGTTTAACCCTTTACGAGCAGTACTTC. It encodes CASSLTLYEQYF.

The chain combines TRBV5-1 with TRBJ2-2; 7 nucleotides agree with TRBD1. V shed 3 bases, J shed 1 base, and the junction held 3 bases outside the gene matches. There are 15 residues in the CDR3. CDR1 SGHRS and CDR2 YFSETQ come from the germline V gene. DNA of the CDR3: TGCGCCAGCAGCTCCGGGACAGAGAACACCGGGGAGCTGTTTTTT. Protein: CASSSGTENTGELFF.

This clonotype showed up many times. The chain employs TRBV14 and TRBJ1-1, with a weak D call TRBD1 (5 bases). CDR1 and CDR2 (germline): SGHDN, FVKESK. CDR3 size: 14 residues. The V end lost 4 bases, the J end lost 0 bases, and 9 bases lay between the germline ends. In DNA form, the CDR3 reads TGTGCCAGCAGCCCAAGAGGGGTGAACACTGAAGCTTTCTTT. Residues: CASSPRGVNTEAFF.

J is TRBJ2-7 and V is TRBV12-3 or TRBV12-4; D gene ambiguous. Deletions cut 5 bases from V and 6 bases from J, with 8 bases between. The CDR3 extends over 11 amino acids. CDR3 in DNA: TGTGCCAGCAGTCAAGGGCTCGAGCAGTACGTC. Translating gives CASSQGLEQYV.

This clonotype was seen a handful of times. The chain is built from TRBV27 and TRBJ2-3; TRBD2 matches at 11 bases. CDR3 size: 16 residues. Germline V gene lookup returns CDR1 MNHEY and CDR2 SMNVEV (reference sequence). V lost 6 bases and J lost 4; bases outside the gene matches: 9. This CDR3 is CASSRSSGGVSDTQYF. Written as DNA, the CDR3 is TGTGCCAGCAGCCGGAGTAGCGGGGGGGTTTCAGATACGCAGTATTTT.

This clonotype was observed a few times. The V and J genes are TRBV7-2 and TRBJ1-4; unclear D gene. V was trimmed by 5 bases and J by 8 bases, leaving 9 bases between them. CDR1 is SGHTA and CDR2 is FQGNSA in the germline V gene. The CDR3 consists of 12 residues. CDR3 sequence: CTSSLVREKLFF. As DNA, the CDR3 is TGTACCAGCAGCCTCGTACGGGAAAAACTGTTTTTT.

The chain has TRBV28 and TRBJ1-2; 7 nucleotides match TRBD1. Per germline, CDR1 MDHEN and CDR2 SYDVKM. V dropped 3 bases and J dropped 0; count of bases not matched to a gene: 4. This CDR3 is built from 15 residues. The CDR3 here is CASSFARGTNYGYTF. The CDR3 DNA is TGTGCCAGCAGTTTCGCCAGGGGGACTAACTATGGCTACACCTTC.

The chain carries TRBV4-3 and TRBJ1-1; 7 bases are shared with TRBD1. V gave up 4 bases and J gave up 8 bases; unmatched junction bases: 7. The germline gives CDR1 LGHNA, CDR2 YSLEER. The CDR3 extends over 13 amino acids. CDR3 in amino acids: CASSLDREWEAFF. CDR3 DNA: TGCGCCAGCAGCCTCGACAGGGAATGGGAAGCTTTCTTT.

This clonotype has only a few counts. The chain is built from TRBV20-1 and TRBJ1-4, with 10 bases aligning to TRBD1. CDR1 is DFQATT, CDR2 SNEGSKA, per germline (reference sequence). Unmatched junction bases numbered 13, after V lost 4 bases and J lost 11 bases. CDR3 length: 15 residues. CDR3 nucleotide sequence: TGCAGTGCTACACCCTCCGGGACAGGGGTCCGGAAACTGTTTTTT. It codes for CSATPSGTGVRKLFF.

This chain connects TRBV2 to TRBJ1-2; TRBD1 is a possible D gene (6 bases). From germline, CDR1 is SNHLY and CDR2 FYNNEI. The CDR3 extends over 13 amino acids. V lost 6 bases and J lost 5, with 13 bases in between. CDR3 loop: CASRTGGSYGYTF. CDR3 coding DNA: TGTGCCAGCAGGACCGGGGGCTCTTATGGCTACACCTTC.

This clonotype occurred a few times. V usage is TRBV7-2 and J usage is TRBJ2-7; D may be TRBD2 (6 bases). This CDR3 has 12 residues. V gave up 5 bases and J gave up 6 bases, with 11 bases separating them. CDR1 SGHTA and CDR2 FQGNSA come from the germline V gene. CDR3 in DNA: TGTGCCAGCAGCGTCCAGGAGGGCGAGCAGTACTTC. Protein sequence: CASSVQEGEQYF. The entire variable domain, with the rest obtained from reference TRBV7-2 and TRBJ2-7, is as follows: GAGVSQSPSNKVTEKGKDVELRCDPISGHTALYWYRQSLGQGLEFLIYFQGNSAPDKSGLPSDRFSAERTGGSVSTLTIQRTQQEDSAVYLCASSVQEGEQYFGPGTRLTVT.

The chain joins TRBV12-3 or TRBV12-4 to TRBJ1-1; D is undetermined. Trimming cost V 6 bases and J 0 bases, with 14 bases left between them. CDR3 length: 15 amino acids. CDR3 amino acids: CASRAGGSMNTEAFF. In nucleotides, the CDR3 is TGTGCCAGCAGGGCGGGCGGCAGCATGAACACTGAAGCTTTCTTT.

This clonotype was detected a few times. The chain joins TRBV5-1 to TRBJ1-1; TRBD1 is a possible D gene (5 bases). Between the trimmed V and J ends, which lost 0 bases and 4 bases, there was a span of 22 bases. CDR3 length equals 18 residues. CDR1 is SGHRS, CDR2 YFSETQ, per germline. Here the CDR3 DNA reads TGCGCCAGCAGCTTGGCCGAGAGGAGGGGTCGGTCGAGCACTGAAGCTTTCTTT. This encodes CASSLAERRGRSSTEAFF.

The chain carries TRBV5-1 and TRBJ2-7; TRBD1 matches 9 bases. The CDR3 totals 17 residues. J gave up 4 bases and V 4 bases, and 15 bases lay outside the gene matches. Germline V gene data show CDR1 as SGHRS and CDR2 as YFSETQ. The CDR3 region is CASSRKGQGRHLYEQYV. DNA of the CDR3: TGCGCCAGCAGCCGAAAGGGACAGGGCAGGCATCTTTACGAGCAGTACGTC.

The sample holds a few counts of this clonotype. The genes are TRBV27 and TRBJ1-6; D gene ambiguous. Trimming stripped 6 bases from V and 7 bases from J, with 13 bases between. This CDR3 is 14 amino acids long. Germline V gene lookup returns CDR1 MNHEY and CDR2 SMNVEV (reference sequence). CDR3 protein: CASSPFVGNSPLHF. In DNA, the CDR3 is TGTGCCAGCAGCCCCTTCGTGGGGAATTCACCCCTCCACTTT.